The 9 T cell receptor beta chains below come from one sample, sequenced in a study of blood T cell repertoires in COVID-19. The assay was immunoSEQ multiplex PCR, and TCRdb's table has in-frame clones only and misses some. This table has 300,000 or so clones, 70% to 90% appearing once. Input material: peripheral blood. The receptors shown here come from a woman aged 25 to 39 who had recovered from COVID-19.

The V call is TRBV9, the J call TRBJ1-1; D is perhaps TRBD1 (5 bases). CDR3 length: 13 amino acids. With 2 bases removed from V and 5 bases from J, the gap between germline ends came to 10 bases. Germline V gene lookup returns CDR1 SGDLS and CDR2 YYNGEE. The CDR3 loop is CASSVGRQTEAFF. CDR3 DNA sequence: TGTGCCAGCAGCGTGGGGCGTCAAACTGAAGCTTTCTTT.

This rearrangement joins TRBV7-9 to TRBJ1-1; 7 nucleotides align to TRBD1. CDR1 is SEHNR, CDR2 FQNEAQ, per germline (reference sequence). Trimming cost V 2 bases and J 2 bases; bases outside gene matches: 8. This CDR3 contains 16 residues. In DNA form, the CDR3 reads TGTGCCAGCAGCTTATCCCCAGGGGGAGGAAACACTGAAGCTTTCTTT. It translates to CASSLSPGGGNTEAFF.

CDR3 bases: TGTGCCAGCAACCGGGACAGCTCCTACGAGCAGTACTTC. This gives the protein CASNRDSSYEQYF. V is TRBV2 and J is TRBJ2-7; 7 bases line up with TRBD1. This CDR3 contains 13 residues. Germline CDR1 is SNHLY and CDR2 is FYNNEI. Trimming cost V 7 bases and J 0 bases; bases outside gene matches: 3.

The gene calls are TRBV5-1 and TRBJ2-7, with 9 bases that match TRBD1. The length of the CDR3 is 16 residues. Per the germline V gene, CDR1 is SGHRS and CDR2 is YFSETQ. Unmatched junction bases numbered 7, after V lost 1 base and J lost 2 bases. In DNA, the CDR3 is TGCGCCAGCAGCTTGAGTATGGGACAGGGAGCCTACGAGCAGTACTTC. Translated, it gives CASSLSMGQGAYEQYF. Variable domain in full (rest from reference TRBV5-1 and TRBJ2-7): KAGVTQTPRYLIKTRGQQVTLSCSPISGHRSVSWYQQTPGQGLQFLFEYFSETQRNKGNFPGRFSGRQFSNSRSEMNVSTLELGDSALYLCASSLSMGQGAYEQYFGPGTRLTVT.

The CDR3 DNA sequence: TGTGCCAGTGGGGACAGGGGGCGTCAGCCCCAGCATTTT. It codes for CASGDRGRQPQHF. The rearrangement uses TRBV3-1 (or the pseudogene TRBV3-2) and TRBJ1-5, with 12 nucleotides matching TRBD1. The CDR3 length is 13 residues. Germline V gene lookup returns CDR1 LGHDT and CDR2 YNNKEL (reference sequence). V was pared by 9 bases and J by 6 bases, with 3 bases of the junction left unmatched.

The chain couples TRBV18 to TRBJ1-1, with D hard to call. Germline V gives CDR1 KGHSH, CDR2 LQKENI. The CDR3 consists of 12 residues. Trimming left V 0 bases short and J 5 bases short, with 4 bases between. In nucleotides, the CDR3 is TGTGCCAGCTCACCACCTTCGACTGAAGCTTTCTTT. The encoded protein is CASSPPSTEAFF.

This chain connects TRBV6-2 or TRBV6-3 to TRBJ2-7, with 8 bases matching TRBD2. V shed 0 bases and J 3 bases; nucleotides not matched to a gene: 4. The CDR3 has 15 amino acids. Germline lookup yields CDR1 MNHEY and CDR2 SVGEGT. The CDR3 region is CASSYSLLAVYEQYF. CDR3 DNA sequence: TGTGCCAGCAGTTACTCGCTACTAGCGGTCTACGAGCAGTACTTC.

This clone showed up just once. The rearrangement links TRBV10-1 to TRBJ1-4, with 7 bases that match TRBD1. The CDR3 sequence is 16 residues long. In germline, CDR1 is WNHNN, CDR2 SYGVQD (reference sequence). The V segment lost 11 bases and the J segment 3 bases; nucleotides outside the gene matches: 15. CDR3 DNA: TGCGCCCGGGGGGGGTTACAGGGGACGGCTAATGAAAAACTGTTTTTT. Its protein is CARGGLQGTANEKLFF.

This clone was seen once. The chain combines TRBV9 with TRBJ1-2, with D possibly matching TRBD1 (5 bases). V lost 2 bases, J lost 10 bases, and 15 bases lay in between. CDR1 and CDR2 from the germline V gene are SGDLS and YYNGEE. CDR3 length equals 13 residues. This CDR3 is CASSVLQAGDYTF. CDR3 DNA sequence: TGTGCCAGCAGCGTCCTACAGGCAGGTGACTACACCTTC.